These 17 T cell receptor beta chains were sequenced from one sample in a study of shared clonotypes between healthy human individuals. Using immunoSEQ multiplex PCR, the repertoire was profiled, and TCRdb retains in-frame clones only, with some absent. In the table there are about 1,500,000 clones, around 97% of which are singletons. Sequencing used naive CD4+ T cells sorted from blood. Subset reported: CD45RA+ positively selected. Receptors were obtained from a man aged 30-40 years in good health.

CDR3 in DNA: TGTGCCAGCAGCGTGACCGGGGCCCCCTACGAGCAGTACTTC. Protein sequence: CASSVTGAPYEQYF. The V gene is TRBV5-6, the J gene TRBJ2-7; D might be TRBD1 or TRBD2, each matching 5 bases. The CDR3 is 14 amino acids. V dropped 4 bases and J dropped 2 bases, with 13 bases sitting between them. Germline CDR1 and CDR2: SGHDT and YYEEEE.

The chain has TRBV10-3 and TRBJ1-3; D is uncertain. V was cut by 7 bases and J by 0 bases, with 10 bases left in between. The CDR3 is made up of 14 amino acids. In germline, CDR1 is ENHRY, CDR2 SYGVKD. The CDR3 loop is CAITSAGSGNTIYF. Here the CDR3 DNA reads TGTGCCATCACCTCGGCAGGCTCTGGAAACACCATATATTTT.

This chain uses TRBV10-3 with TRBJ1-4, with TRBD1 identical over 7 bases. The CDR3 covers 14 residues. V trimming: 4 bases; J trimming: 8 bases; junction bases outside the gene matches: 7. Germline V gene data show CDR1 as ENHRY and CDR2 as SYGVKD. CDR3 bases: TGTGCCATCAGTGCGGATCTCAGGGGGGAAAAACTGTTTTTT. Amino acid sequence: CAISADLRGEKLFF.

The chain uses TRBV28 and TRBJ2-1; no firm D call. Germline assignment: CDR1 MDHEN and CDR2 SYDVKM. This CDR3 comprises 15 residues. The germline V and J ends were trimmed by 2 bases and 3 bases, with 11 bases remaining between them. As DNA, the CDR3 is TGTGCCAGCAGTTTAGACCAGAGGCTCTACAATGAGCAGTTCTTC. This encodes CASSLDQRLYNEQFF.

The chain couples TRBV7-9 to TRBJ2-1; D ambiguous. Germline-derived CDR1 and CDR2 are SEHNR and FQNEAQ (reference sequence). The CDR3 has 14 residues. Trimming took 5 bases from V and 1 from J, leaving 9 bases between them. CDR3 coding DNA: TGTGCCAGCAGCCCGCGGATATCCTACAATGAGCAGTTCTTC. This encodes CASSPRISYNEQFF.

The chain joins TRBV13 to TRBJ2-7; D remains ambiguous. Germline lookup yields CDR1 PRHDT and CDR2 FYEKMQ (reference sequence). V dropped 5 bases and J dropped 5 bases, with 7 bases sitting between them. The CDR3 spans 11 residues. CDR3 bases: TGTGCCAGCAGCCTATTCAACGAGCAGTACTTC. This codes for CASSLFNEQYF.

J is TRBJ2-1 and V is TRBV28; D uncertain. This CDR3 comprises 15 residues. The V end lost 1 base, the J end lost 3 bases, and 10 bases lay between the germline ends. Germline values: CDR1 MDHEN, CDR2 SYDVKM. The CDR3 region has the DNA TGTGCCAGCAGTTTATTGGCTAGACACTACAATGAGCAGTTCTTC. It codes for CASSLLARHYNEQFF. The whole variable domain, remainder taken from reference TRBV28 and TRBJ2-1, is DVKVTQSSRYLVKRTGEKVFLECVQDMDHENMFWYRQDPGLGLRLIYFSYDVKMKEKGDIPEGYSVSREKKERFSLILESASTNQTSMYLCASSLLARHYNEQFFGPGTRLTVL.

This chain links TRBV10-3 with TRBJ1-5; unclear D gene. Trimming cost V 0 bases and J 4 bases, with 10 bases left between them. This CDR3 is 15 amino acids long. Germline V gene data show CDR1 as ENHRY and CDR2 as SYGVKD. CDR3 sequence reads: CAISESPAFNQPQHF. CDR3 bases: TGTGCCATCAGTGAGTCGCCAGCCTTTAATCAGCCCCAGCATTTT.

This clone has only a few counts. This sequence joins TRBV27 and TRBJ2-2; no reliable D call. V was pared by 8 bases and J by 7 bases, with 11 bases between. The CDR3 has 12 residues. Germline V CDR1 and CDR2: MNHEY, SMNVEV (reference sequence). The CDR3 region is CASRLNYGELFF. The CDR3 region has the DNA TGTGCCAGCCGTCTTAATTACGGGGAGCTGTTTTTT.

This sequence joins TRBV9 and TRBJ1-5; 7 bases are shared with TRBD1. The V and J ends lost 1 base and 10 bases, in that order; junction bases with no gene match: 11. The CDR3 covers 15 residues. Per the germline V gene, CDR1 is SGDLS and CDR2 is YYNGEE. The CDR3 nucleotides read TGTGCCAGCAGCGTACTGGGACAGCCGAAGGAACCCCAGCATTTT. It encodes CASSVLGQPKEPQHF.

J is TRBJ2-5 and V is TRBV4-2; D is perhaps TRBD1 or TRBD2 (5 bases each). The CDR3 has 16 amino acids. CDR1 LGHNA and CDR2 YNFKEQ come from the germline V gene. V gave up 0 bases and J gave up 5 bases, with 16 bases separating them. This CDR3 is CASSQDRGLEVETQYF. The CDR3 region has the DNA TGTGCCAGCAGCCAAGATCGGGGCCTGGAGGTGGAGACCCAGTACTTC.

The CDR3 DNA is TGTGCCAGCAGTTACCAGGGGGCAAGGCACAATGAGCAGTTCTTC. This sequence encodes CASSYQGARHNEQFF. The chain has TRBV6-5 and TRBJ2-1, with 8 nucleotides matching TRBD1. The germline gives CDR1 MNHEY, CDR2 SVGAGI. The CDR3 consists of 15 residues. V lost 2 bases, J lost 5 bases, and 5 bases stayed unmatched.

CDR3 DNA: TGTGCCAGCAGTTATGAGGAGGAAGAGACCCAGTACTTC. This encodes CASSYEEEETQYF. The rearrangement links TRBV2 to TRBJ2-5; a weak D match, TRBD2 (5 bases). Trimming removed 5 bases at V and 3 bases at J, with 10 bases between. The germline CDR1 and CDR2 sequences are SNHLY and FYNNEI. The CDR3 totals 13 residues.

This chain joins TRBV7-9 and TRBJ1-4, with 8 bases aligning to TRBD1. This CDR3 has 14 residues. Germline V CDR1 and CDR2: SEHNR, FQNEAQ (reference sequence). The junction had 8 bases not matched to a gene; V was cut back by 6 bases and J by 8 bases. For the CDR3, the DNA is TGTGCCAGCAGAACACAGGGGGTTAACGAAAAACTGTTTTTT. Its protein is CASRTQGVNEKLFF.

This rearrangement joins TRBV18 to TRBJ1-2; D is unresolved. CDR1 KGHSH and CDR2 LQKENI come from the germline V gene. This CDR3 is 14 amino acids long. The V end was cut by 2 bases, the J end by 4 bases, with 11 bases between. CDR3 loop: CASSPSGSSYGYTF. CDR3 in DNA: TGTGCCAGCTCACCATCGGGCAGCAGCTATGGCTACACCTTC.

The CDR3 region has the DNA TGTGCCAGCAGTTTGATCGCAGACACTGAAGCTTTCTTT. This translates into CASSLIADTEAFF. The chain recombines TRBV6-5 with TRBJ1-1; D is undetermined. The CDR3 extends over 13 amino acids. V lost 4 bases and J 3 bases, leaving 9 bases between the germline ends. The V gene's germline CDR1 is MNHEY and CDR2 SVGAGI.

The CDR3 coding sequence is TGTGCCAGCAGTGCAAAGACAGGGGTAGTTGGCTACACCTTC. Amino acids: CASSAKTGVVGYTF. The chain links TRBV2 to TRBJ1-2, with 8 bases that match TRBD1. Germline V lookup: CDR1 SNHLY, CDR2 FYNNEI. This CDR3 spans 14 amino acids. V lost 4 bases to trimming and J lost 7 bases; unmatched junction nucleotides: 8.